A selection of T cell receptor beta chains follows, all from one sample in a study of T cell changes during pregnancy in multiple sclerosis. TCRdb's copy holds only in-frame clones and misses some; the assay was immunoSEQ multiplex PCR. The repertoire holds over 40,000 clones, about 88% seen once, with approximately 1.2% in the top ten. The sequences come from CD4+ T cells from peripheral blood mononuclear cells, collected in the second trimester of pregnancy. The receptors here all came from a female donor with multiple sclerosis, enrolled in a pregnancy study. Both conserved end residues are part of each CDR3. The order of the fields is D gene, clone size, CDR3 length, V gene, J gene, CDR3 protein. The D gene is left open where the match is weak. A clone size is listed for some rows: how often the clone was seen (once, few, many), or a class if it is expanded.

>.|.|15|TRBV7-9|TRBJ1-2
CASSLEGRDYYGYTF
>TRBD1|.|15|TRBV11-1|TRBJ2-7
CASSLAATGSDEQYF
>.|.|14|TRBV19|TRBJ1-1
CASSIGQSTWEAFF
>.|.|14|TRBV10-3|TRBJ2-2
CAISLETNTGELFF
>.|.|12|TRBV2|TRBJ2-3
CASNPNTDTQYF
>.|.|11|TRBV20-1|TRBJ2-7
CSALGGYEQYF
>TRBD2|.|13|TRBV28|TRBJ2-3
CASSQGGAGTQYF
>TRBD1|.|14|TRBV7-9|TRBJ2-7
CASSFTGGTYEQYF
>TRBD1|.|15|TRBV19|TRBJ2-7
CASSPRTGGVYEQYF
>.|.|12|TRBV28|TRBJ2-5
CASSLAGETQYF
>.|.|15|TRBV5-5|TRBJ1-2
CASSLSGKANYGYTF
>TRBD2|.|15|TRBV6-6|TRBJ2-7
CASSYSWASGSVQYF
>TRBD1|.|11|TRBV5-8|TRBJ1-2
CASTGQGISTF
>TRBD2|once|15|TRBV9|TRBJ2-2
CASSLTSGHTGELFF
>.|.|14|TRBV6-1|TRBJ1-4
CASREGGAGEKLFF
>TRBD1|.|12|TRBV6-6|TRBJ1-2
CASSLTGVRYTF
>TRBD1|.|15|TRBV5-1|TRBJ2-2
CASSLQGANTGELFF
>.|.|14|TRBV29-1|TRBJ2-1
CSVLRESSYNEQFF
>.|.|15|TRBV18|TRBJ1-1
CASSQARTENTEAFF
>TRBD1|.|15|TRBV18|TRBJ1-1
CASVRGTGGYTEAFF
>.|.|12|TRBV28|TRBJ1-1
CASHRLNTEAFF
>.|.|13|TRBV9|TRBJ2-1
CASSVERAYEQFF
>.|.|16|TRBV21-1|TRBJ2-7
CASSDLAEPGAYEQYF
>.|.|17|TRBV7-9|TRBJ2-1
CASSLLLAETSYNEQFF
>TRBD1|.|13|TRBV6-4|TRBJ2-3
CASRKTGSDTQYF
>.|.|14|TRBV28|TRBJ1-1
CASSLAIRNTEAFF
>.|.|11|TRBV30|TRBJ1-4
CAWSVAEKLFF
>.|.|16|TRBV11-2|TRBJ2-3
CASSPPFYGPTDTQYF
>.|.|13|TRBV10-3|TRBJ1-2
CAISKANDYGYTF
>.|.|14|TRBV12-2|TRBJ1-2
CASRLEQGSYGYTF